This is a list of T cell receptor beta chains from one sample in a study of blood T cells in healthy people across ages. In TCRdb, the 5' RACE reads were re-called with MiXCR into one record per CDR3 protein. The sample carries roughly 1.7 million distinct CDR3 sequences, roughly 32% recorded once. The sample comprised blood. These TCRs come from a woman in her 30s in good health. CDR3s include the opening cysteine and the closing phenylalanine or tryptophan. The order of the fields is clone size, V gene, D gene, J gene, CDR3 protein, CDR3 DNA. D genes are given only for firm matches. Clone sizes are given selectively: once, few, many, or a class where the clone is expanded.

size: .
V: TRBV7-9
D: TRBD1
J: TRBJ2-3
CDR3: CASSLGTGIDTQYF
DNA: TGTGCCAGCAGCTTGGGGACAGGGATAGATACGCAGTATTTT

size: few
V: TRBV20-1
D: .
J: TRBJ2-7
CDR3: CSAPMLGQDSYEQYF
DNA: TGCAGTGCCCCTATGCTCGGCCAGGACTCCTACGAGCAGTACTTC

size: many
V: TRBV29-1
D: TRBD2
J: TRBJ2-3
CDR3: CSVEDQLAGVLDTQYF
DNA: TGCAGCGTTGAAGATCAGCTAGCGGGAGTTCTCGATACGCAGTATTTT

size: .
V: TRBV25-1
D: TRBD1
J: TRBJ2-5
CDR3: CASSQKTGGVGETQYF
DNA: TGTGCCAGCAGTCAAAAGACAGGGGGTGTCGGAGAGACCCAGTACTTC

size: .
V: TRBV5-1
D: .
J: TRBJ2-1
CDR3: CASSDTWTFSSYNEQFF
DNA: TGCGCCAGCAGCGACACCTGGACATTTAGCTCCTACAATGAGCAGTTCTTC

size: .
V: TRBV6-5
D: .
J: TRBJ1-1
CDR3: CASRMDKRKAFF
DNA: TGTGCCAGCAGGATGGATAAGAGAAAAGCTTTCTTT

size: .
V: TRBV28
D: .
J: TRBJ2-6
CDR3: CASSSRSTGANVLTF
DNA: TGTGCCAGCAGTTCCCGATCTACTGGGGCCAACGTCCTGACTTTC

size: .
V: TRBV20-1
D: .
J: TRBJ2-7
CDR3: CSAHPRGRAYEQYF
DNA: TGCAGTGCTCACCCCCGGGGCCGGGCATACGAGCAGTACTTC

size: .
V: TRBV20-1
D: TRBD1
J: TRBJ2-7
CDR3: CSARKGQGAYEQYF
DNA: TGCAGTGCTAGGAAGGGCCAGGGGGCTTACGAGCAGTACTTC

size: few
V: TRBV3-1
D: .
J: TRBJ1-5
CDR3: CASSQGARAGNQPQHF
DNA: TGTGCCAGCAGCCAAGGGGCACGGGCAGGGAATCAGCCCCAGCATTTT

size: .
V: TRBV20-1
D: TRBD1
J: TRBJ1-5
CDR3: CSATPGTADQPQHF
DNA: TGCAGTGCTACTCCCGGGACAGCGGATCAGCCCCAGCATTTT

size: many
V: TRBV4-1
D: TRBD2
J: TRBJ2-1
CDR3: CASSQDGGLVSYNEQFF
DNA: TGCGCCAGCAGCCAAGATGGTGGACTAGTTTCCTACAATGAGCAGTTCTTC

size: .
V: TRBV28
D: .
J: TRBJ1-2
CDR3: CASSPRQVFGYGYTF
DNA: TGTGCCAGCAGCCCCCGGCAGGTCTTTGGCTATGGCTACACCTTC

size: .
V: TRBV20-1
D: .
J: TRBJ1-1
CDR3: CSARLDTMNTEAFF
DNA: TGCAGTGCTAGACTAGACACCATGAACACTGAAGCTTTCTTT

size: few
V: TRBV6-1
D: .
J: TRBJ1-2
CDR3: CASSEPRGFNYGYTF
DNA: TGTGCCAGCAGTGAGCCTCGGGGATTCAACTATGGCTACACCTTC

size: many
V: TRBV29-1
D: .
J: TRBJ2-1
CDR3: CSVPRWARENNEQFF
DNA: TGCAGCGTCCCCCGATGGGCGAGGGAGAACAATGAGCAGTTCTTC

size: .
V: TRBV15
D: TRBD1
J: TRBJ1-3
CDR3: CATSRDGQGGNTIYF
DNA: TGTGCCACCAGCAGAGATGGACAGGGAGGAAACACCATATATTTT

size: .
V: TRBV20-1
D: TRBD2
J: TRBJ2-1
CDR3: CAAGESSSYNEQFF
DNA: TGCGCAGCGGGAGAATCAAGCTCCTACAATGAGCAGTTCTTC

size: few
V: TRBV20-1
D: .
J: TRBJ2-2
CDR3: CSAREPGKLNTGELFF
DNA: TGCAGTGCTAGGGAACCAGGGAAGCTGAACACCGGGGAGCTGTTTTTT

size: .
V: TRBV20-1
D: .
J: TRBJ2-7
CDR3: CSARRTTHSPEQYF
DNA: TGCAGTGCTAGGAGGACTACCCACTCTCCCGAGCAGTACTTC

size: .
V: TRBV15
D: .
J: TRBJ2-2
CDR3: CATSRVLAGPLGELFF
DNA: TGTGCCACCAGCAGAGTTTTGGCCGGTCCCCTCGGGGAGCTGTTTTTT

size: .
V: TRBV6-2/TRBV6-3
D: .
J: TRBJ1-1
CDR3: CASSYSTFTGNTEAFF
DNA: TGTGCCAGCAGTTACTCCACCTTCACGGGGAACACTGAAGCTTTCTTT

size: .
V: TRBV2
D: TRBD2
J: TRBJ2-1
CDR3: CASSSSSGGSYNEQFF
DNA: TGTGCCAGCAGTTCCAGTAGCGGGGGGTCCTACAATGAGCAGTTCTTC

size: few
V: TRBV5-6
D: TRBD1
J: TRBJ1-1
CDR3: CASSLADRWARAFF
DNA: TGTGCCAGCAGCTTGGCGGACAGGTGGGCCCGAGCTTTCTTT

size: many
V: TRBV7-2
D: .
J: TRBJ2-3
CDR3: CASSFSGTQYF
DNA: TGTGCCAGCAGTTTTAGTGGTACGCAGTATTTT

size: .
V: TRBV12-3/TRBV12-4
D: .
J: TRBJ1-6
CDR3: CASSLPGFYNSPLHF
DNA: TGTGCCAGCAGTTTACCAGGGTTCTATAATTCACCCCTCCACTTT

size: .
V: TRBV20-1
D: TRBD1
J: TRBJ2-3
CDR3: CSAIPGTEIRDTQYF
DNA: TGCAGTGCTATCCCCGGGACAGAGATTCGAGATACGCAGTATTTT

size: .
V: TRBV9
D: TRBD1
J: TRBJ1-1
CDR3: CASSANDRGSTEAFF
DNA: TGTGCCAGCAGCGCAAACGACAGGGGTAGTACTGAAGCTTTCTTT

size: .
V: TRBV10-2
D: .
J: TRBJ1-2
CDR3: CASSDSGVAGYTF
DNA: TGCGCCAGCAGTGACAGTGGCGTGGCAGGCTACACCTTC

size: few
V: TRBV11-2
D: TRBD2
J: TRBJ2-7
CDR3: CASSFALAGGPSYEQYF
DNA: TGTGCCAGCAGCTTTGCCTTAGCGGGAGGTCCCTCCTACGAGCAGTACTTC

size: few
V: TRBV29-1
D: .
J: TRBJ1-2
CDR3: CSAFQNLYGYTF
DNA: TGCAGCGCTTTTCAGAATCTCTATGGCTACACCTTC

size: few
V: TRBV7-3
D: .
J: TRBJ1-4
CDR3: CASSLPGRGTNEKLFF
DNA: TGTGCCAGCAGCTTACCAGGGCGGGGAACTAATGAAAAACTGTTTTTT

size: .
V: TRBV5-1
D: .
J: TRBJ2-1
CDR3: CTSSATGNRGKNEQFF
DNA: TGCACCAGCAGCGCGACCGGGAACAGAGGCAAGAATGAGCAGTTCTTC

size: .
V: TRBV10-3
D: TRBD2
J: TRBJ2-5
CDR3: CAISERAGGGQETQYF
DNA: TGTGCCATCAGTGAGCGGGCCGGGGGAGGGCAAGAGACCCAGTACTTC

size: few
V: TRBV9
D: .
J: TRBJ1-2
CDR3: CASSPLEVANGYTF
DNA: TGTGCCAGCAGCCCCCTCGAGGTTGCGAATGGCTACACCTTC

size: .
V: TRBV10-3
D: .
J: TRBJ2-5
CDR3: CAISEPSANGEQYF
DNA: TGTGCCATCAGTGAGCCTAGCGCCAACGGAGAGCAGTACTTC